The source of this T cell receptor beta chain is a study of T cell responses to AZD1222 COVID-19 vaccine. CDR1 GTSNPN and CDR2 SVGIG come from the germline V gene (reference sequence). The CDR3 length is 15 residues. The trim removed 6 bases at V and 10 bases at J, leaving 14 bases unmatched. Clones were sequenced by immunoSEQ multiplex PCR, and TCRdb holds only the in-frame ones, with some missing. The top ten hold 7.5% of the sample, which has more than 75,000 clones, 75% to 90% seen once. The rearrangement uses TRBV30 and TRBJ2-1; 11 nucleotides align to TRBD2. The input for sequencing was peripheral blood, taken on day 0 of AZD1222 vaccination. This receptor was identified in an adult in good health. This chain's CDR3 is CACERASGGLEEQFF. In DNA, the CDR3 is TGTGCCTGTGAGAGGGCTAGCGGGGGGCTGGAGGAGCAGTTCTTC. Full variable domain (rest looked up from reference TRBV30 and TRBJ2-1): SQTIHQWPATLVQPVGSPLSLECTVEGTSNPNLYWYRQAAGRGLQLLFYSVGIGQISSEVPQNLSASRPQDRQFILSSKKLLLSDSGFYLCACERASGGLEEQFFGPGTRLTVL.